These 18 T cell receptor beta chains came from one sample sequenced in a study of blood T cell repertoires in COVID-19. The repertoire was sequenced with immunoSEQ multiplex PCR; TCRdb's copy has only in-frame clones and lacks some. In the table there are some 28,000 clones, nearly 90% of which are singletons. The sample consisted of peripheral blood. The source is a human donor in a cohort sampled during active COVID-19.

The V gene is TRBV7-9, the J gene TRBJ2-3; the D is unclear. Germline V gene sequence: CDR1 SEHNR, CDR2 FQNEAQ (reference sequence). The CDR3 is 14 residues long. Trimming removed 1 base at V and 1 base at J, with 6 bases between. The CDR3 is CASSLVQGTDTQYF. CDR3 coding DNA: TGTGCCAGCAGCTTAGTGCAGGGCACAGATACGCAGTATTTT.

In its sample, this clone was seen once. This rearrangement joins TRBV6-5 to TRBJ2-7; D perhaps matches TRBD2 (5 bases). CDR3 size: 13 residues. CDR1 and CDR2 (germline): MNHEY, SVGAGI. The ends were cut back, 7 bases at V and 5 bases at J, with 15 bases in the middle. The CDR3 loop reads CASNSDKGDEQYF. The CDR3 bases are TGTGCCAGCAATTCAGACAAGGGAGACGAGCAGTACTTC.

The CDR3 is CASSLGRGNTGELFF. The CDR3 DNA is TGTGCCAGCAGCTTAGGGCGGGGGAACACCGGGGAGCTGTTTTTT. This chain uses TRBV7-3 with TRBJ2-2; D may be TRBD2 (6 bases). CDR1 and CDR2 from the germline V gene are SGHTA and FQGTGA. V was cut by 2 bases and J by 1 base, with 8 bases left in between. The CDR3 totals 15 residues.

The J gene is TRBJ2-1, the V gene TRBV10-1; perhaps TRBD1 as D (6 bases). This CDR3 is 13 amino acids long. V was shortened by 2 bases and J by 4 bases, with 6 bases between the two germline ends. From germline, CDR1 is WNHNN and CDR2 SYGVQD (reference sequence). In DNA, the CDR3 is TGCGCCAGCAGTGAGAGGGGGTACAATGAGCAGTTCTTC. It translates to CASSERGYNEQFF.

The chain has TRBV21-1 and TRBJ1-1. TRBV21-1 is a pseudogene. The CDR3 length is 15 residues. The CDR3 here is CASSKVRGMNTEAFF. CDR3 nucleotides: TGTGCCAGCAGCAAAGTTCGGGGAATGAACACTGAAGCTTTCTTT.

The gene calls are TRBV10-3 and TRBJ2-1; 7 bases match TRBD2. CDR3 length: 16 amino acids. After removal of 2 bases from V and 4 bases from J, the junction contained 8 bases not matched to a gene. The germline gives CDR1 ENHRY, CDR2 SYGVKD. The CDR3 sequence is CAISESPSGFYNEQFF. The CDR3 region has the DNA TGTGCCATCAGTGAGAGTCCTAGCGGCTTTTACAATGAGCAGTTCTTC.

The chain couples TRBV14 to TRBJ1-4; 7 bases are shared with TRBD1. Germline assignment: CDR1 SGHDN and CDR2 FVKESK. Losses at the gene ends were 4 bases for V and 3 bases for J; bases not matched to a gene: 5. The CDR3 is 15 amino acids. The CDR3 spells CASSPRTGSNEKLFF. In nucleotides, the CDR3 is TGTGCCAGCAGCCCTCGGACAGGCTCTAATGAAAAACTGTTTTTT.

This chain connects TRBV12-2 to TRBJ2-1; whether TRBD2, the table's D call, matches the DNA was not checked. TRBV12-2 is termed a pseudogene. The CDR3 is 16 residues long. Here the CDR3 DNA reads TGTGCAAGTCGCTTAGGGCTAGCGGAGAGGTACAATGAGCAGTTCTTC. The encoded protein is CASRLGLAERYNEQFF.

CDR3 region: CASRFGSSGSADTQYF. CDR3 in DNA: TGTGCCAGTCGATTCGGCAGTAGCGGGAGCGCAGATACGCAGTATTTT. The genes are TRBV27 and TRBJ2-3; TRBD2 matches at 9 bases. CDR3 length equals 16 residues. V lost 9 bases, J lost 4 bases, and 14 bases stayed unmatched. In germline, CDR1 is MNHEY, CDR2 SMNVEV (reference sequence).

The chain has TRBV2 and TRBJ1-1; D gene unclear. CDR1 is SNHLY and CDR2 is FYNNEI in the germline V gene. This CDR3 spans 13 amino acids. The V end was cut by 4 bases, the J end by 2 bases, with 8 bases between. The CDR3 DNA is TGTGCCAGCAGTGGTTCAGGAAACACTGAAGCTTTCTTT. Translating it yields CASSGSGNTEAFF.

V gene TRBV12-3 or TRBV12-4 combines with J gene TRBJ1-2; no clear D gene. The CDR3 length is 13 residues. Deletions cut 2 bases from V and 5 bases from J, with 9 bases between. In DNA form, the CDR3 reads TGTGCCAGCAGTTTACAACAAATATATGGCTACACCTTC. This sequence encodes CASSLQQIYGYTF.

Only one count was recorded for this clone. This rearrangement joins TRBV27 to TRBJ2-3, with 11 bases that match TRBD1. The CDR3 sequence is 15 residues long. With V trimmed by 3 bases and J by 5 bases, 4 bases remained unmatched. CDR1 and CDR2 from the germline V gene are MNHEY and SMNVEV (reference sequence). The DNA for the CDR3 is TGTGCCAGCAGTTTTAGGACAGGGGGCCGAGATACGCAGTATTTT. This codes for CASSFRTGGRDTQYF.

The chain is built from TRBV6-6 and TRBJ2-3; possibly TRBD1 for D (6 bases). The CDR3 covers 14 residues. CDR1 and CDR2 from the germline V gene are MNHNY and SVGAGI (reference sequence). V was shortened by 10 bases and J by 3 bases, with 17 bases between the two germline ends. The CDR3 nucleotides are TGTGCCATCCGAGGCTACAGGGAAACAGATACGCAGTATTTT. It specifies CAIRGYRETDTQYF.

The J gene is TRBJ2-2, the V gene TRBV19; D perhaps matches TRBD1 (6 bases). The CDR3 consists of 14 residues. Germline loops: CDR1 LNHDA, CDR2 SQIVND (reference sequence). The ends were cut back, 11 bases at V and 0 bases at J, with 13 bases in the middle. The CDR3 sequence: CAVRRQANTGELFF. CDR3 bases: TGTGCCGTCCGCAGACAGGCGAACACCGGGGAGCTGTTTTTT.

This clone appeared once. V and J are TRBV2 and TRBJ2-3, with D possibly being TRBD1 (6 bases). With 6 bases removed from V and 4 bases from J, the gap between germline ends came to 20 bases. Germline loops: CDR1 SNHLY, CDR2 FYNNEI. The CDR3 consists of 16 residues. CDR3 amino acids: CASRATSGTSADTQYF. The CDR3 DNA reads TGTGCCAGCAGAGCTACTTCCGGGACAAGCGCAGATACGCAGTATTTT.

The chain couples TRBV2 to TRBJ2-1; 9 bases line up with TRBD1. Germline CDR1 and CDR2: SNHLY and FYNNEI. The CDR3 is made up of 15 amino acids. With V trimmed by 6 bases and J by 0 bases, 3 bases remained unmatched. In nucleotides, the CDR3 is TGTGCCAGCAGAGGGACAGGGAGCTCCTACAATGAGCAGTTCTTC. Encoded protein: CASRGTGSSYNEQFF.

The chain has TRBV18 and TRBJ2-1; D gene ambiguous. Looked up from germline, CDR1 is KGHSH and CDR2 is LQKENI. Trimming removed 4 bases at V and 4 bases at J, with 8 bases between. This CDR3 comprises 13 residues. The CDR3 sequence is CASSQQKYNEQFF. CDR3 DNA sequence: TGTGCCAGCTCACAACAGAAATACAATGAGCAGTTCTTC.

This clone was picked up one time. The rearrangement uses TRBV30 and TRBJ1-5; perhaps TRBD1 as D (6 bases). The CDR3 spans 14 residues. CDR1 and CDR2 from the germline V gene are GTSNPN and SVGIG (reference sequence). V lost 3 bases, J lost 5 bases, and 14 bases lay in between. CDR3 sequence: CAWSPGQGYQPQHF. The DNA of the CDR3 is TGTGCCTGGAGCCCAGGGCAGGGGTATCAGCCCCAGCATTTT. Filled out from reference TRBV30 and TRBJ1-5, the complete variable domain reads SQTIHQWPATLVQPVGSPLSLECTVEGTSNPNLYWYRQAAGRGLQLLFYSVGIGQISSEVPQNLSASRPQDRQFILSSKKLLLSDSGFYLCAWSPGQGYQPQHFGDGTRLSIL.